Listed below are T cell receptor beta chains from one sample, sequenced in a study of breast tumors, draining lymph nodes, adjacent tissues. TCRdb processed the multiplex PCR reads anew with MiXCR; each CDR3 protein has one entry. The sample includes around 190,000 distinct CDR3 sequences, roughly 30% seen only once; the top ten take roughly 4.5%. The sequenced material came from axillary lymph node tissue. The receptors derive from a female donor with breast cancer. Some clones in this sample may be carry-over from other donors' samples. CDR3s include the opening cysteine and the closing phenylalanine or tryptophan. D genes are given only for firm matches. Not all rows give a size; the values are once, few, many and, for expanded clones, a class.

abundance	d_gene	v_gene	j_gene	CDR3nt	CDR3aa
NA	TRBD2	TRBV9	TRBJ2-5	TGTGCCAGCAGCGATCTAGCGGGGGTTGAGACCCAGTCCTTC	CASSDLAGVETQSF
NA	NA	TRBV9	TRBJ2-7	TGTGCCAGCAGCGTTTCTCCGGGGCTCTCCTACGAGCAGTACTTC	CASSVSPGLSYEQYF
NA	NA	TRBV6-1	TRBJ1-2	TGTGCCAGCAGTCGGGTTTGGGCAGCTTACTATGGCTACACCTTC	CASSRVWAAYYGYTF
NA	NA	TRBV2	TRBJ1-3	TGTGCCAGCAGCCCTCCACCCTCGACAGGCACTGGAAACACCATATATTTT	CASSPPPSTGTGNTIYF
many	TRBD1	TRBV2	TRBJ1-5	TGTGCCAGCGAAGGACAGGGAAATCAGCCCCAGCATTTT	CASEGQGNQPQHF
NA	NA	TRBV19	TRBJ1-4	TGTGCCAGTAGTATAGTGAACGAGGAAAGACTGTTTTTT	CASSIVNEERLFF
NA	NA	TRBV3-1	TRBJ2-2	TGTGCCAGCAGCCAAGATTCGTGGCCCGGGCGCAACACCGGGGAGCTGTTTTTT	CASSQDSWPGRNTGELFF
many	NA	TRBV6-2/TRBV6-3	TRBJ2-7	TGTGCCAGCAGTTATAGCCTCGCCTACGAGCAGTACTTC	CASSYSLAYEQYF
many	NA	TRBV2	TRBJ1-3	TGTGCCAGCAGTAACTCCGGGACTTGGATTTACTCTGGAAACACCATATATTTT	CASSNSGTWIYSGNTIYF
many	NA	TRBV4-1	TRBJ1-5	TGCGCCAGCAGCCAAGATGGCAGCCGGGGCAATCAGCCCCAGCATTTT	CASSQDGSRGNQPQHF
many	NA	TRBV2	TRBJ1-2	TGTGCCAGCAGTGAACGTGACAGAGGGGGCTACACCTTC	CASSERDRGGYTF
NA	TRBD1	TRBV9	TRBJ1-5	TGTGCCAGCAGCGTCGGGACAGCCTACGAGCATTTT	CASSVGTAYEHF
NA	NA	TRBV9	TRBJ1-4	TGTGCCAGCAGCGTAAATGAGGACACACTGAGGGAAAAACTGGTTTTT	CASSVNEDTLREKLVF
NA	NA	TRBV6-1	TRBJ1-2	TGTGCCAGCACCAGACTAGCGGGAGTGCACACCTTC	CASTRLAGVHTF
NA	TRBD1	TRBV5-1	TRBJ1-2	TGCGCCAGCAGCGGCGGGACAGAAGGACGGGACTTCCATGGCTACACTTTC	CASSGGTEGRDFHGYTF